Sequencing of this T cell receptor (beta chain) was carried out in a study of blood T cell repertoires in COVID-19. Study-wide context: T cells, B-cell-depleted T cells, or PBMCs supplied cDNA or gDNA.

Per the original methods: Estimates of nucleated cell counts were drawn from the amplification of reference gene primers. TCRdb keeps only in-frame clones here, not all; method: immunoSEQ multiplex PCR. D and trimming were read from the DNA, whereas the V and J calls and clone size are those reported in that table. This table holds hundreds of thousands of clones, about 85% found once. The CDR3 extends over 14 amino acids. The V gene end was trimmed by 5 bases and the J gene end by 2 bases; junction bases not matched to a gene: 4. The V gene's germline CDR1 is MNHEY and CDR2 SVGEGT. Sequences were obtained from peripheral blood. J is TRBJ2-5 and V is TRBV6-2 or TRBV6-3; 8 bases fit TRBD1. This TCR came from a woman between 50 and 59 years old with active or convalescent COVID-19. CDR3 loop: CASSTGGTQETQYF. CDR3 coding DNA: TGTGCCAGCAGTACAGGGGGTACGCAAGAGACCCAGTACTTC.